One and the same sample provided the 4 T cell receptor beta chains below, sequenced in a study of PD-1 blockade in mismatch repair-deficient tumors. Libraries were prepared by immunoSEQ multiplex PCR; TCRdb keeps only in-frame clonotypes and omits some of them. The top ten hold 3% to 3.5% of the sample, which has roughly 50,000 clones, around 80% seen once. Sequenced here: peripheral blood, sampled 4 weeks after starting pembrolizumab. These receptors were collected from an adult with mismatch repair-deficient cancer.

This clone was detected only a few times. The chain carries TRBV4-2 and TRBJ2-7, with 11 bases fitting TRBD2. The CDR3 is 15 residues long. The germline gives CDR1 LGHNA, CDR2 YNFKEQ. V lost 4 bases, J lost 3 bases, and 5 bases stayed unmatched. CDR3 protein: CASSLPGTSGYEQYF. In nucleotides, the CDR3 is TGTGCCAGCAGCCTCCCCGGGACTAGCGGCTACGAGCAGTACTTC.

The chain links TRBV19 to TRBJ2-3; D is unresolved. V was shortened by 6 bases and J by 2 bases, with 12 bases between the two germline ends. The CDR3 has 14 residues. CDR1 LNHDA and CDR2 SQIVND come from the germline V gene (reference sequence). CDR3 coding DNA: TGTGCCAGTAGGCCGACCAGCCCCACAGATACGCAGTATTTT. Translating gives CASRPTSPTDTQYF. Looking up the rest from reference TRBV19 and TRBJ2-3 gives the full variable domain: DGGITQSPKYLFRKEGQNVTLSCEQNLNHDAMYWYRQDPGQGLRLIYYSQIVNDFQKGDIAEGYSVSREKKESFPLTVTSAQKNPTAFYLCASRPTSPTDTQYFGPGTRLTVL.

This clone occurred once. The chain uses TRBV4-2 and TRBJ2-7, with 8 bases identical to TRBD1. The CDR3 covers 15 residues. The V segment lost 0 bases and the J segment 6 bases; nucleotides outside the gene matches: 7. CDR1 is LGHNA and CDR2 is YNFKEQ in the germline V gene. Written as DNA, the CDR3 is TGTGCCAGCAGCCAAGATGTCCAGGGGGCGTTCGAGCAGTACTTC. Amino acids: CASSQDVQGAFEQYF.

The V call is TRBV9, the J call TRBJ2-1, with TRBD2 matching over 8 bases. The CDR3 totals 15 residues. Trimming cost V 0 bases and J 4 bases; bases outside gene matches: 3. CDR1 is SGDLS and CDR2 is YYNGEE in the germline V gene. The CDR3 DNA reads as TGTGCCAGCAGCGTAGATAGCGGGAATTACAATGAGCAGTTCTTC. Amino acids: CASSVDSGNYNEQFF.